This T cell receptor beta chain was obtained from a study of tissue T cells after allogeneic stem cell transplantation. As for this clone: Its cognate antigen is unknown. Any gene name here is a mouse gene name. The read ends 1 residue before the CDR3 terminus; that terminus is restored from the germline J gene.

Clones were read by immunoSEQ multiplex PCR, and TCRdb kept only the in-frame ones, dropping some. The sample consists of roughly 8,200 clones, roughly a third of them appearing once. As for time point: mouse harvest day 14 after allogeneic transplant. Mouse grafts combined 10^7 T-cell-depleted bone marrow cells with 10^6 splenic CD5+ T cells. This mouse GVHD model was MHC-mismatched B6 to BALB/c, profiled day 7 or 14. Trimming removed 4 bases at V and 1 base at J, with 7 bases between. Germline V lookup: CDR1 SNHLY, CDR2 FYNGKV (reference sequence). This CDR3 is 14 amino acids long. Findings of the study overall: Anatomically similar tissues had similar TCR repertoires within each patient. Blood and spleen captured only part of the tissue TCR repertoire.

The chain links TRBV3 to TRBJ2-2; a weak D match, TRBD1 (6 bases). The source is a female BALB/c mouse given C57BL/6 T cells with graft-versus-host disease after an allogeneic hematopoietic cell transplant. The sequenced material came from skin. The sequenced CDR3 bases are TGTGCCAGCAGCTCGGACAGAAACACCGGGCAGCTCTAC. It yields the protein CASSSDRNTGQLY. The whole CDR3 protein reads CASSSDRNTGQLYF.